Listed below are T cell receptor beta chains from one sample, sequenced in a study of blood T cell repertoires in COVID-19. The protocol was immunoSEQ multiplex PCR, while the TCRdb copy is restricted to in-frame clones and leaves out a portion. The data hold some 160,000 clones, with 75% to 85% observed a single time. Specimen: peripheral blood. Every receptor here comes from a human donor in a cohort sampled during active COVID-19. Each CDR3 is given with its conserved first and last residue. The D gene is left open where the match is weak. Not all rows give a size; the values are once, few, many and, for expanded clones, a class.

V gene,D gene,J gene,clone size,CDR3 DNA,CDR3 protein
TRBV14,.,TRBJ1-1,once,TGTGCCAGCAGCCTCCAATTGAACACTGAAGCTTTCTTT,CASSLQLNTEAFF
TRBV12-3/TRBV12-4,.,TRBJ1-2,.,TGTGCCAGTGGACCGGGAAACTATGGCTACACCTTC,CASGPGNYGYTF
TRBV4-1,TRBD2,TRBJ2-7,.,TGCGCCAGCAGCGGGACTAGCGGGTACGAGCAGTACTTC,CASSGTSGYEQYF
TRBV15,TRBD2,TRBJ2-7,.,TGTGCCACCAGCAGAGGTAGCGGGAGGGTCGACGAGCAGTACTTC,CATSRGSGRVDEQYF
TRBV27,.,TRBJ1-5,.,TGTGCCAGCAGCTCGCACAGGGTGAATCAGCCCCAGCATTTT,CASSSHRVNQPQHF
TRBV19,TRBD2,TRBJ2-7,few,TGTGCCAGTAGTGTCGGACTAGGGACCTACGAGCAGTACTTC,CASSVGLGTYEQYF
TRBV3-1/TRBV3-2,.,TRBJ1-2,once,TGTGCCAGCAGCCATGGGGGACTGAGCTATGGCTACACCTTC,CASSHGGLSYGYTF
TRBV19,TRBD1,TRBJ2-1,once,TGTGCCACCGACGGGACAGGGTACAATGAGCAGTTCTTC,CATDGTGYNEQFF
TRBV4-3,.,TRBJ1-1,few,TGCGCCAGCAGCCAAGATTCCAGGGGTGAAGCTTTCTTT,CASSQDSRGEAFF
TRBV6-5,.,TRBJ2-7,.,TGTGCCAGCAGCTCGGCACAGGGCTACGAGCAGTACTTC,CASSSAQGYEQYF
TRBV4-2,TRBD1,TRBJ1-2,.,TGTGCCAGCAGCCAAGATTGGACGGGACAGGGGGCGTATGGCTACACCTTC,CASSQDWTGQGAYGYTF
TRBV6-2/TRBV6-3,TRBD1,TRBJ1-1,.,TGTGCCAGCAGTTACCCCCGGGACAGGAACACTGAAGCTTTCTTT,CASSYPRDRNTEAFF
TRBV28,TRBD1,TRBJ1-5,.,TGTGCCAGCAGCCCGCAGGACAGGCAGCCCCAGCATTTT,CASSPQDRQPQHF
TRBV19,.,TRBJ1-5,once,TGTGCCAGTAGTATCGGGAGGGGCCTACAGCCCCAGCATTTT,CASSIGRGLQPQHF
TRBV18,.,TRBJ2-1,.,TGTGCCAGCTCACCAAATGGGGGGAATGAGCAGTTCTTC,CASSPNGGNEQFF
TRBV7-9,.,TRBJ1-6,.,TGTGCCAGCAGCCTCGGACAGCCGCTGGATAATTCACCCCTCCACTTT,CASSLGQPLDNSPLHF
TRBV6-5,.,TRBJ1-5,once,TGTGCCAGCGGGCGGGGAAATAGCAATCAGCCCCAGCATTTT,CASGRGNSNQPQHF
TRBV27,TRBD2,TRBJ2-7,.,TGTGCCAGCGCCGCTAGCGGGGGGGCCTTGTACGAGCAGTACTTC,CASAASGGALYEQYF
TRBV7-2,TRBD2,TRBJ2-7,.,TGTGCCAGCAGCTTCGGGGGGAGCTCCTACGAGCAGTACTTC,CASSFGGSSYEQYF
TRBV7-9,TRBD1,TRBJ1-1,few,TGTGCCAGCAGCTTAGCCACAGGGGTCGGCGGGGTGGGAGCTTTCTTT,CASSLATGVGGVGAFF
TRBV14,TRBD2,TRBJ2-7,.,TGTGCCAGCAGCCTCTCGGCCGGGAGGTATTACGAGCAGTACTTC,CASSLSAGRYYEQYF
TRBV7-5,.,TRBJ2-3,.,TGTGCCAGAAGCTCAACAAGGGGGTCCTACACAGATACGCAGTATTTT,CARSSTRGSYTDTQYF
TRBV7-8,TRBD1,TRBJ1-5,few,TGTGCCAGCAGCTTAGGGACAGGACCCAATCAGCCCCAGCATTTT,CASSLGTGPNQPQHF